The clone carrying this T cell receptor beta chain was seen at least ten times. Its matching antigen is unknown. The data derive from a study of T cells in Graves' hyperthyroidism and ophthalmopathy. Notes on the study in general: Most clonotypes expanded in thyroid above 0.001 were likewise present in blood. Ophthalmopathy and stable hyperthyroidism were told apart by a 13 V-J model.

Newly diagnosed hyperthyroidism patients aged 18 to 65 years had disease lasting under 2 months. Diagnosis rested on symptoms, serum thyroxine and TRAb, thyroid ultrasound, and orbital computed tomography. The investigators amplified TCR beta CDR3 regions from RNA transcripts. The TCR CDR3 was amplified in a first-round RT-PCR using the HTBI primer set. In TCRdb, the multiplex PCR reads were re-called with MiXCR into one record per CDR3 protein. The sample lists hundreds of thousands of distinct CDR3 sequences, 20% to 25% occurring once. Germline loops: CDR1 KGHDR, CDR2 SFDVKD. The ends lost 5 bases at V and 5 bases at J; junction bases unmatched: 5. The CDR3 is 14 amino acids.

The chain employs TRBV24-1 and TRBJ2-5, with TRBD2 matching 9 bases. This TCR was recovered from a man between 35 and 55 years old with Graves' hyperthyroidism that later progressed to Graves' ophthalmopathy. The specimen was blood. The CDR3 sequence: CATSVPGLAETQYF. The CDR3 DNA reads TGTGCCACCAGTGTCCCGGGACTAGCCGAGACCCAGTACTTC.